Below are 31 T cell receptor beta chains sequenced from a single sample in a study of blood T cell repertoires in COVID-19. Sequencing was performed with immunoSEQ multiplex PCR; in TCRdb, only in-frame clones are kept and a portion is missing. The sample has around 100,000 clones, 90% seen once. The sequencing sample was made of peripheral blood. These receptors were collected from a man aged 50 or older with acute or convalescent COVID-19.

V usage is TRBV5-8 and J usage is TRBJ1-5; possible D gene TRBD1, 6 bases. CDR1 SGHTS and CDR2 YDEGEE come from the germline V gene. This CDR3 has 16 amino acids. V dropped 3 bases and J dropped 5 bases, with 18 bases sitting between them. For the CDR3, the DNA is TGTGCCAGCAGCTCGACAGGTACGGGGCCCCATCAGCCCCAGCATTTT. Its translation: CASSSTGTGPHQPQHF.

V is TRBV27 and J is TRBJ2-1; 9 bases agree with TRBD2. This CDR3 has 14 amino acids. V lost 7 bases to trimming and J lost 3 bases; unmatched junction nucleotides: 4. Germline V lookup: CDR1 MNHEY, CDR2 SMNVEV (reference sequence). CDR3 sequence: CASKLAGLYNEQFF. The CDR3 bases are TGTGCCAGCAAGCTAGCGGGACTCTACAATGAGCAGTTCTTC.

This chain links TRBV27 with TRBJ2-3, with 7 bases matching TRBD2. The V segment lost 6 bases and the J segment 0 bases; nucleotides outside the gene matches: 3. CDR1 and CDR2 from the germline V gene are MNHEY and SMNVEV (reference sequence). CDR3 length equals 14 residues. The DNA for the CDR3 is TGTGCCAGCAGAGAGCGGGATAGCACAGATACGCAGTATTTT. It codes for CASRERDSTDTQYF.

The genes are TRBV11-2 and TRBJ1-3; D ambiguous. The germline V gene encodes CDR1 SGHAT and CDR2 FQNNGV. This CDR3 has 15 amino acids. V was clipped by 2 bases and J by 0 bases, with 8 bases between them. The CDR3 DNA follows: TGTGCCAGCAGCTTACAAGGGAGCTCTGGAAACACCATATATTTT. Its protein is CASSLQGSSGNTIYF. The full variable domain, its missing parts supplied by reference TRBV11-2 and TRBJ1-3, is EAGVAQSPRYKIIEKRQSVAFWCNPISGHATLYWYQQILGQGPKLLIQFQNNGVVDDSQLPKDRFSAERLKGVDSTLKIQPAKLEDSAVYLCASSLQGSSGNTIYFGEGSWLTVV.

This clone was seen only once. CDR3 sequence (DNA): TGTGCCAGCAGTGAAAGGGGTGGTGTCGATACGCAGTATTTT. It yields the protein CASSERGGVDTQYF. This chain links TRBV6-4 with TRBJ2-3, with TRBD1 as a possible D gene (5 bases). Trimming pared 3 bases from V and 6 bases from J, leaving 13 bases between. There are 14 residues in the CDR3. From germline, CDR1 is MRHNA and CDR2 SNTAGT.

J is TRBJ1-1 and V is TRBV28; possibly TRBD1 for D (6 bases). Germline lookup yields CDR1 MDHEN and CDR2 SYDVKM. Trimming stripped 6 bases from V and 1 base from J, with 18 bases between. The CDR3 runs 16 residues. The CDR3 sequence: CASSPGKGVSNTEAFF. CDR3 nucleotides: TGTGCCAGCAGCCCGGGGAAGGGGGTGTCGAACACTGAAGCTTTCTTT.

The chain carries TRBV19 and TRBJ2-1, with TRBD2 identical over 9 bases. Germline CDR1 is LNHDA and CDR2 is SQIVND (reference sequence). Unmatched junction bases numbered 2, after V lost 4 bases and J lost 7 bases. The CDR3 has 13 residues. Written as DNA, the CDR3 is TGTGCCAGTAGTACCACTAGCGGGAATGAGCAGTTCTTC. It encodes CASSTTSGNEQFF.

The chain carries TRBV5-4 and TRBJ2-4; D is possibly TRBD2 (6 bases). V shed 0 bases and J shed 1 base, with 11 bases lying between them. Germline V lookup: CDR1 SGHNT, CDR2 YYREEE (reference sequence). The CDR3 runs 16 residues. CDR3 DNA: TGTGCCAGCAGCTTGGCGGGGGTCAGGGCCAAAAACATTCAGTACTTC. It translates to CASSLAGVRAKNIQYF.

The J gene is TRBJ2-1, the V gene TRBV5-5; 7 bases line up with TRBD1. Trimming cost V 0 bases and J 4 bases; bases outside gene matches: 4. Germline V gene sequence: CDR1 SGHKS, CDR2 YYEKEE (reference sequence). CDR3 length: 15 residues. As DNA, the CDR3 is TGTGCCAGCAGCTTGGGCCAGGGGGTTTACAATGAGCAGTTCTTC. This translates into CASSLGQGVYNEQFF.

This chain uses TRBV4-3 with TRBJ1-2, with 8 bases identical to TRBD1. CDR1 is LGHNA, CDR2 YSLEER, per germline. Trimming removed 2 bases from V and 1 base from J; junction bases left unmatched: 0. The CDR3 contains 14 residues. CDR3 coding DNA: TGCGCCAGCAGCCAAACAGGGGGTAACTATGGCTACACCTTC. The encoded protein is CASSQTGGNYGYTF.

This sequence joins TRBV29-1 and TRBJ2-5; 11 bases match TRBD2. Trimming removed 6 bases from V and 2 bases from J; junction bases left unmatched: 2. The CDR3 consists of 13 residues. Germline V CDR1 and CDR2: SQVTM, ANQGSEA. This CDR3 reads CSVGTSGQETQYF. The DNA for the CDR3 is TGCAGCGTCGGGACTAGCGGACAAGAGACCCAGTACTTC.

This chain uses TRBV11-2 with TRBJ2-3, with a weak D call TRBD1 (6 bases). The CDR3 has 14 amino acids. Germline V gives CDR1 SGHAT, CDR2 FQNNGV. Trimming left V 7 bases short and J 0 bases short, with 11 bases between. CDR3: CASTQDRSTDTQYF. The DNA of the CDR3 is TGTGCCAGCACCCAAGACAGGAGCACAGATACGCAGTATTTT.

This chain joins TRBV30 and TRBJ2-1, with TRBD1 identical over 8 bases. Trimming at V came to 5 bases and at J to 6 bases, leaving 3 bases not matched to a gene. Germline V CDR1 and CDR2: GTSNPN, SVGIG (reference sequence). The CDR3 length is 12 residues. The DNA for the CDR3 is TGTGCCTGGGGAACAGGGGGCAATGAGCAGTTCTTC. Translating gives CAWGTGGNEQFF. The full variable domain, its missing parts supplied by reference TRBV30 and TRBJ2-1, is SQTIHQWPATLVQPVGSPLSLECTVEGTSNPNLYWYRQAAGRGLQLLFYSVGIGQISSEVPQNLSASRPQDRQFILSSKKLLLSDSGFYLCAWGTGGNEQFFGPGTRLTVL.

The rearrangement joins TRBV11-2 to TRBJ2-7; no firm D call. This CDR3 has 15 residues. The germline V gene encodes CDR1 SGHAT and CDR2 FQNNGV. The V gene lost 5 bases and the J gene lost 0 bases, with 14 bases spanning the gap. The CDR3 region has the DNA TGTGCCAGCAGCCCCCTCTCACTGAGCTCCTACGAGCAGTACTTC. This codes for CASSPLSLSSYEQYF.

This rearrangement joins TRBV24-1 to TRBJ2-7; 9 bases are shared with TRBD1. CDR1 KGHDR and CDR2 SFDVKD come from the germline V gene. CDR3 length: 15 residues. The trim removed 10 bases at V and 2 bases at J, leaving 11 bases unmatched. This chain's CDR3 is CATSGSGTGTYEQYF. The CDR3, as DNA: TGTGCCACATCAGGGTCCGGGACAGGGACCTACGAGCAGTACTTC.

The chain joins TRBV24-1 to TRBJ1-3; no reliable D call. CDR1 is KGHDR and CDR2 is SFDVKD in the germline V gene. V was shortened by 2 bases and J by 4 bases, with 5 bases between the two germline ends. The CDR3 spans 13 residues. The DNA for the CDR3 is TGTGCCACCAGTGATTCCAGGGGAAACACCATATATTTT. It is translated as CATSDSRGNTIYF.

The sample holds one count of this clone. CDR3 region: CASSWDKNTEAFF. DNA for the CDR3: TGTGCCAGCAGCTGGGACAAAAACACTGAAGCTTTCTTT. V usage is TRBV11-2 and J usage is TRBJ1-1; possible D gene TRBD1, 6 bases. Germline V lookup: CDR1 SGHAT, CDR2 FQNNGV. The CDR3 is 13 residues long. V was trimmed by 4 bases and J by 2 bases, leaving 8 bases between them.

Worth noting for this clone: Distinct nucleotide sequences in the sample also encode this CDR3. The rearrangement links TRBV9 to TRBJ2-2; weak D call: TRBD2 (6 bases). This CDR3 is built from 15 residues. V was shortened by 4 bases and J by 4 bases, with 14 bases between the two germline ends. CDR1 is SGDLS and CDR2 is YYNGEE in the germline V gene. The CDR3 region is CASSSPLGGTGELFF. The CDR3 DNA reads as TGTGCCAGCAGCTCCCCTTTGGGGGGCACCGGGGAGCTGTTTTTT.

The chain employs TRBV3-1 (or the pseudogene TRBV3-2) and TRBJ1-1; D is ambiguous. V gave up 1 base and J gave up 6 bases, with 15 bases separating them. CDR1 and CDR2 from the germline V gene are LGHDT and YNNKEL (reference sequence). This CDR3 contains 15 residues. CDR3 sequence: CASSQGFRLGAEAFF. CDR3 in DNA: TGTGCCAGCAGCCAAGGTTTTCGACTCGGGGCTGAAGCTTTCTTT.

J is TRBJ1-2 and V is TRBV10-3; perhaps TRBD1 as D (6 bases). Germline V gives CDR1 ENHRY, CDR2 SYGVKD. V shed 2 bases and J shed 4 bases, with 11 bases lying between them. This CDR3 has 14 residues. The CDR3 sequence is CAISEPDRVYGYTF. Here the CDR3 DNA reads TGTGCCATCAGTGAGCCGGACAGAGTCTATGGCTACACCTTC.

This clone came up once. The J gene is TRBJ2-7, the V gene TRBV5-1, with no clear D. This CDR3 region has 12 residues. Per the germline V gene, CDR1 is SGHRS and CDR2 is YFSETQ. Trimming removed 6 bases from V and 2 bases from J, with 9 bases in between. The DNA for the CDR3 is TGCGCCAGCAATAACAGTACCTACGAGCAGTACTTC. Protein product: CASNNSTYEQYF.

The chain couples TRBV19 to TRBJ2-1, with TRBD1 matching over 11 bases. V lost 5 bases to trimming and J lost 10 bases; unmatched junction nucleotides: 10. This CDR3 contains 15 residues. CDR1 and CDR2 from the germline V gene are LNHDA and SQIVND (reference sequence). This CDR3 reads CASSPRDRGAQEQFF. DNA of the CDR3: TGTGCCAGTAGTCCCCGGGACAGGGGGGCTCAAGAGCAGTTCTTC.

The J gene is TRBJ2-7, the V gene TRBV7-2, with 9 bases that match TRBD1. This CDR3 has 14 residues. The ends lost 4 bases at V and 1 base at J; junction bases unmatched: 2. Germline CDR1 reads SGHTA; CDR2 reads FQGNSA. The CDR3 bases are TGTGCCAGCAGCTCGGGACAGGGTTCCTACGAGCAGTACTTC. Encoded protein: CASSSGQGSYEQYF.

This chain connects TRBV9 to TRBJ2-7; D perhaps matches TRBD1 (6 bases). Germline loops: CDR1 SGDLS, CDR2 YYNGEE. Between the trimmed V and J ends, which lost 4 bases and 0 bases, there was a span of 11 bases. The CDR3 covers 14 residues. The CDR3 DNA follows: TGTGCCAGCAGCCAGGGGCAGGGCTCCTACGAGCAGTACTTC. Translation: CASSQGQGSYEQYF.

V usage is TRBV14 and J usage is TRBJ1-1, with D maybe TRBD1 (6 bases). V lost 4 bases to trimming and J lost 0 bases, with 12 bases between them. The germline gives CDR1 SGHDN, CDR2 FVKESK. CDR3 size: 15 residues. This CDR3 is CASSPPRGLNTEAFF. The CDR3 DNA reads TGTGCCAGCAGCCCCCCCAGGGGACTGAACACTGAAGCTTTCTTT.

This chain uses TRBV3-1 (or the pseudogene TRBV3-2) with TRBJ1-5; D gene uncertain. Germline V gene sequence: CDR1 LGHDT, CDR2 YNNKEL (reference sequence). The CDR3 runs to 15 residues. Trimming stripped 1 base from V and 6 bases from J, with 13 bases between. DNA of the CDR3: TGTGCCAGCAGCCAAGGAGGAGGGCAAGGTCAGCCCCAGCATTTT. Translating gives CASSQGGGQGQPQHF.

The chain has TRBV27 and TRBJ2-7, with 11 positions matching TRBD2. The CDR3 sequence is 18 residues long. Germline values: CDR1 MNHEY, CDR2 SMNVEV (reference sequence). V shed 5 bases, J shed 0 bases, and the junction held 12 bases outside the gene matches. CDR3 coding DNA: TGTGCCAGCAGTCAGGCCTCCCGGACTAGCGGGTACTCCTACGAGCAGTACTTC. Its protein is CASSQASRTSGYSYEQYF.

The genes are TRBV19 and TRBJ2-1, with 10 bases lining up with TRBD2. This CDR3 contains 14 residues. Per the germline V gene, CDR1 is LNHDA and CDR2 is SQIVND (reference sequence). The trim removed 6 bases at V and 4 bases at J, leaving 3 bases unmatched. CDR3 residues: CASSGLADYNEQFF. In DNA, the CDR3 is TGTGCCAGTAGCGGACTAGCGGATTACAATGAGCAGTTCTTC.

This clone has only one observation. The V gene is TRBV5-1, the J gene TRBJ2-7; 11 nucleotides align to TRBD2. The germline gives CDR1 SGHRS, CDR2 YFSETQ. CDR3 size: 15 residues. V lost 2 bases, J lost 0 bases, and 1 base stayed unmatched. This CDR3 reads CASSLTSGSSYEQYF. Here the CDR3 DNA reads TGCGCCAGCAGCTTAACTAGCGGGAGCTCCTACGAGCAGTACTTC.

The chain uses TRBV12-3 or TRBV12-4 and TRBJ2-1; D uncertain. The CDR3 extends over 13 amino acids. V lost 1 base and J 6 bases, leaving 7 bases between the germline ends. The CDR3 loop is CASSLGAGNEQFF. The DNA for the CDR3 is TGTGCCAGCAGTTTAGGGGCAGGCAATGAGCAGTTCTTC.

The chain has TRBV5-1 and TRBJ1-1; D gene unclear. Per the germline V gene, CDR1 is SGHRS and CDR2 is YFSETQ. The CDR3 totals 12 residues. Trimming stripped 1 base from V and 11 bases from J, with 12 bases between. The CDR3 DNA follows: TGCGCCAGCAGCTTGACCAGGCTCCTGGCTTTCTTT. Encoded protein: CASSLTRLLAFF.